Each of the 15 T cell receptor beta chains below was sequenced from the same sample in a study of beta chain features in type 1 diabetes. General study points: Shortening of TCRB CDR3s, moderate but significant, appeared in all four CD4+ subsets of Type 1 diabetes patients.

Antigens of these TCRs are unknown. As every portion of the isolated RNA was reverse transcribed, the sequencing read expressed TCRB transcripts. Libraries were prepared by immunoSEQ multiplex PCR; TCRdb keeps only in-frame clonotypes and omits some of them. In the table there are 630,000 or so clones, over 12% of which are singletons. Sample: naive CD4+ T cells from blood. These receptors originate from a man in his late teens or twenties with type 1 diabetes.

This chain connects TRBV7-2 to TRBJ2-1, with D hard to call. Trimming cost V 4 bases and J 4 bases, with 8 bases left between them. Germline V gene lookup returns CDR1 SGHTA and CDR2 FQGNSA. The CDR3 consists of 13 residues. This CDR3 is CASSSAWYNEQFF. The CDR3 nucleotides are TGTGCCAGCAGCTCCGCATGGTACAATGAGCAGTTCTTC.

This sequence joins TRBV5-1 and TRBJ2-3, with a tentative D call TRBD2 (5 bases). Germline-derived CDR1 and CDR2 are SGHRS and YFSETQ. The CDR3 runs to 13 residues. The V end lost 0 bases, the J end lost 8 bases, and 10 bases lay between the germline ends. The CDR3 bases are TGCGCCAGCAGCTTGGAGGCGGGCCTTACGCAGTATTTT. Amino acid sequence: CASSLEAGLTQYF.

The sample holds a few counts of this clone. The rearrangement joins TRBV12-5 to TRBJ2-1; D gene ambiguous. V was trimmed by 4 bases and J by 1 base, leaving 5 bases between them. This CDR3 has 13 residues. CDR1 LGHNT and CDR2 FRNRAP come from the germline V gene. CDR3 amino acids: CASGSSSYNEQFF. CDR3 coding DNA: TGTGCTAGTGGTTCGAGTTCCTACAATGAGCAGTTCTTC.

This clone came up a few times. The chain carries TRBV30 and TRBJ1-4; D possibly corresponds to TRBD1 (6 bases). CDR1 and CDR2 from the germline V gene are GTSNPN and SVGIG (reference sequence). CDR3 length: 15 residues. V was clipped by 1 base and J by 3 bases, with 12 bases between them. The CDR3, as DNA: TGTGCCTGGAGTGGTCCGGGGGCAGCTAATGAAAAACTGTTTTTT. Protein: CAWSGPGAANEKLFF.

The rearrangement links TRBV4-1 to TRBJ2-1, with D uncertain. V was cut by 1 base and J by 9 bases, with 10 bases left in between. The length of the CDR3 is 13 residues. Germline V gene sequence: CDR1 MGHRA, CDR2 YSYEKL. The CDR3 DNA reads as TGCGCCAGCAGCCAAGTCCAAGGGCTTGAGCAGTTCTTC. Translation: CASSQVQGLEQFF.

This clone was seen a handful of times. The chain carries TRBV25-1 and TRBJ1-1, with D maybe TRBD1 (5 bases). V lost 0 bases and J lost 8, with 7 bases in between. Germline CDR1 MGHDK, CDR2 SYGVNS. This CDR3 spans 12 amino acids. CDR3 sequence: CASSEYWGEAFF. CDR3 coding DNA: TGTGCCAGCAGTGAATATTGGGGGGAAGCTTTCTTT. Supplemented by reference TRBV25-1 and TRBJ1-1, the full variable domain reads EADIYQTPRYLVIGTGKKITLECSQTMGHDKMYWYQQDPGMELHLIHYSYGVNSTEKGDLSSESTVSRIRTEHFPLTLESARPSHTSQYLCASSEYWGEAFFGQGTRLTVV.

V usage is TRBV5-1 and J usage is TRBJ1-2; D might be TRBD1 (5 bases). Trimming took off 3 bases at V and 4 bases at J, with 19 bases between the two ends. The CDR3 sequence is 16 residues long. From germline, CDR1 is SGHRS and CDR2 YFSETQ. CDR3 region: CASSSGTLPNFYGYTF. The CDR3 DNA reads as TGCGCCAGCAGCTCCGGGACCCTACCAAATTTCTATGGCTACACCTTC. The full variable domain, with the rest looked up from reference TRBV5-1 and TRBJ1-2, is KAGVTQTPRYLIKTRGQQVTLSCSPISGHRSVSWYQQTPGQGLQFLFEYFSETQRNKGNFPGRFSGRQFSNSRSEMNVSTLELGDSALYLCASSSGTLPNFYGYTFGSGTRLTVV.

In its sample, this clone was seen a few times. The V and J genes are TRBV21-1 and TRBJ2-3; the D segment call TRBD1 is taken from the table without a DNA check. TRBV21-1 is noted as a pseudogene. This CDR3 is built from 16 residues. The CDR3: CASSVPGTSSPDTQYF. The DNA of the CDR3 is TGTGCCAGCAGCGTACCCGGGACATCATCCCCAGATACGCAGTATTTT.

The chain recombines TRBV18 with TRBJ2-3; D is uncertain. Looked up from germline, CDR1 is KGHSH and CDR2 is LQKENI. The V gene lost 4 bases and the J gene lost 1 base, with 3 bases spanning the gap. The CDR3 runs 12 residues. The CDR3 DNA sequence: TGTGCCAGCTCACGCGGCACAGATACGCAGTATTTT. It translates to CASSRGTDTQYF.

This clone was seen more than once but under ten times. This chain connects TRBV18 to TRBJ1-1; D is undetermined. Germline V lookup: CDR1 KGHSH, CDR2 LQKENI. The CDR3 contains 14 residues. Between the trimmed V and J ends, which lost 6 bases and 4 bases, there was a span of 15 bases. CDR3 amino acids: CASSYLEGSTEAFF. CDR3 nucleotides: TGTGCCAGCTCCTATCTAGAAGGTAGCACTGAAGCTTTCTTT.

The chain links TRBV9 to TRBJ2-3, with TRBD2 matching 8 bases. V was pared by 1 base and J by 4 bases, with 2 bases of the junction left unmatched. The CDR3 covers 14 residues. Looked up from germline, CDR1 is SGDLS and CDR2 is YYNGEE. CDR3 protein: CASSVRGGADTQYF. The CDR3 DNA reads TGTGCCAGCAGCGTACGGGGGGGAGCAGATACGCAGTATTTT.

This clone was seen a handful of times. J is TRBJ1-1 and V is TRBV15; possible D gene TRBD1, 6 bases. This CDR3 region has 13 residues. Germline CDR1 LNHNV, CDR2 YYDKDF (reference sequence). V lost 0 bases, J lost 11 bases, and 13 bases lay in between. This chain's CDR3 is CATSRDNERGAFF. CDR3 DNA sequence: TGTGCCACCAGCAGAGATAATGAAAGGGGGGCTTTCTTT.

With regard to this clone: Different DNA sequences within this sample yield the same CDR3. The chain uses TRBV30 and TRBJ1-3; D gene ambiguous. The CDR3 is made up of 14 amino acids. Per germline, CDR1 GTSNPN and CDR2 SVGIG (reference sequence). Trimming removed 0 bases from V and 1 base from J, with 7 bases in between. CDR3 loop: CAWSVPGSGNTIYF. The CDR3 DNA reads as TGTGCCTGGAGTGTACCGGGATCTGGAAACACCATATATTTT.

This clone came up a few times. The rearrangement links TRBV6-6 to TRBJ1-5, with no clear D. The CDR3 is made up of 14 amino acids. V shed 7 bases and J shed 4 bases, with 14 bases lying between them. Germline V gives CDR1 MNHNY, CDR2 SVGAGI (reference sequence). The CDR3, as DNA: TGTGCCAGCACCTACGGGAACGGAAATCAGCCCCAGCATTTT. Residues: CASTYGNGNQPQHF.

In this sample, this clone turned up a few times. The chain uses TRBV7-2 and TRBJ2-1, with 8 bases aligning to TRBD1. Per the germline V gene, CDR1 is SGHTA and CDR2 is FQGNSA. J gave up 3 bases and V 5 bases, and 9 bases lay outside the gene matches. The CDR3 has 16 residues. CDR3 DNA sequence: TGTGCCAGCAGCAACTTGGACAGGGTTTACTACAATGAGCAGTTCTTC. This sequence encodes CASSNLDRVYYNEQFF.